This record looks at one T cell receptor beta chain sequence and its context. The source of the sample is a study of blood T cell repertoires in COVID-19. CDR1 and CDR2 (germline): ENHRY, SYGVKD. V dropped 9 bases and J dropped 1; count of bases not matched to a gene: 1. The CDR3 runs 13 residues. Generated by immunoSEQ multiplex PCR, the TCRdb table keeps only in-frame clones and is missing some. The sample holds 130,000 to 150,000 clones, just under 85% seen once. The chain carries TRBV10-3 and TRBJ2-2; 8 bases agree with TRBD1. The sample was peripheral blood. This receptor was taken from a woman aged 40 to 50 with active or convalescent COVID-19. CDR3 in amino acids: CAIGQGNTGELFF. The CDR3 DNA sequence: TGTGCCATTGGACAGGGGAACACCGGGGAGCTGTTTTTT.